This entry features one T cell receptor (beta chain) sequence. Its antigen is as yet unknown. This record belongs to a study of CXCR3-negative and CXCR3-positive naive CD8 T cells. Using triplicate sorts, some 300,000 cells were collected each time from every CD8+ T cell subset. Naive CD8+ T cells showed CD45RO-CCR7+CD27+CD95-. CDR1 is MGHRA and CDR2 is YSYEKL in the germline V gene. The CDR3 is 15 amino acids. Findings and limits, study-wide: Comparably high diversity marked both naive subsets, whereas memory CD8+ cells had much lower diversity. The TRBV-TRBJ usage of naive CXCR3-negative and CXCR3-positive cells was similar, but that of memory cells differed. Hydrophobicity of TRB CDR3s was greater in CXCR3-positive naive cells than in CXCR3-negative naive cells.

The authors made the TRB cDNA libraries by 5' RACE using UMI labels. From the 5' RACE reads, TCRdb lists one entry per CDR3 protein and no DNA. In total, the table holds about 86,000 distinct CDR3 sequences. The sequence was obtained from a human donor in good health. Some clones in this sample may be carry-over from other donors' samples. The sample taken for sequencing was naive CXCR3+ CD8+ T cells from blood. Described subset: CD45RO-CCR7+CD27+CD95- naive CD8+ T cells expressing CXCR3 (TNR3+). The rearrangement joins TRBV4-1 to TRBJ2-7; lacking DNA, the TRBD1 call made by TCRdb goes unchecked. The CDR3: CASRYIQDTTYEQYF.